The 13 T cell receptor beta chains below come from one sample, sequenced in a study of blood T cells in healthy people across ages. Primed by a sample-barcoded 5' primer and a J-beta primer mix, a second PCR proceeded for 7 to 11 cycles. TCRdb re-called the 5' RACE reads through MiXCR, storing one row per CDR3 protein. The sample contains 800,000 to 950,000 distinct CDR3 sequences, about 27% of which appear only once. The same sample was also used in a study of T cells of mothers and their children.

Sequencing used blood. Source of these receptors: a woman in her 40s in good health.

This chain joins TRBV6-6 and TRBJ1-1, with 12 bases aligning to TRBD1. From germline, CDR1 is MNHNY and CDR2 SVGAGI (reference sequence). V was clipped by 6 bases and J by 4 bases; unmatched bases: 12. The CDR3 extends over 17 amino acids. CDR3 in DNA: TGTGCCAGCAGCCCCGTCCCGGGACAGGGGGCGCGCACTGAAGCTTTCTTT. The encoded protein is CASSPVPGQGARTEAFF.

Turning to this clonotype: A clone one base away is much larger, so this may be a read error. The J gene is TRBJ1-1, the V gene TRBV7-2; D call uncertain. CDR3 length: 11 amino acids. The germline gives CDR1 SGHTA, CDR2 FQGNSA. CDR3 nucleotides: TGTGCCAGCAGCCGAATCACTGAAGTTTTCTTT. This gives the protein CASSRITEVFF.

The chain couples TRBV7-2 to TRBJ1-1, with 7 bases lining up with TRBD1. This CDR3 is built from 14 residues. CDR1 and CDR2 (germline): SGHTA, FQGNSA. V was pared by 2 bases and J by 5 bases, with 5 bases of the junction left unmatched. CDR3: CASSLLGTATEAFF. The CDR3 nucleotides are TGTGCCAGCAGCTTACTCGGGACAGCAACTGAAGCTTTCTTT. Supplemented by reference TRBV7-2 and TRBJ1-1, the full variable domain reads GAGVSQSPSNKVTEKGKDVELRCDPISGHTALYWYRQSLGQGLEFLIYFQGNSAPDKSGLPSDRFSAERTGGSVSTLTIQRTQQEDSAVYLCASSLLGTATEAFFGQGTRLTVV.

The CDR3 nucleotides are TGTGCCAGCACCATCTTTGCCGGAGGCACAGATACGCAGTATTTT. This translates into CASTIFAGGTDTQYF. The chain is built from TRBV7-9 and TRBJ2-3; D is uncertain. This CDR3 has 15 residues. V was clipped by 7 bases and J by 1 base, with 15 bases between them. Germline V lookup: CDR1 SEHNR, CDR2 FQNEAQ (reference sequence).

The table lists this clonotype with many counts. This chain connects TRBV28 to TRBJ2-5, with 11 bases matching TRBD2. Per germline, CDR1 MDHEN and CDR2 SYDVKM. The CDR3 is 15 amino acids. With V trimmed by 4 bases and J by 2 bases, 3 bases remained unmatched. The CDR3 sequence is CASSSASGGQETQYF. As DNA, the CDR3 is TGTGCCAGCAGTTCGGCTAGCGGGGGGCAAGAGACCCAGTACTTC.

This clonotype was recorded a few times. V gene TRBV2 combines with J gene TRBJ2-1; 8 nucleotides line up with TRBD1. The CDR3 runs to 15 residues. V was pared by 0 bases and J by 6 bases, with 4 bases of the junction left unmatched. Germline V gene sequence: CDR1 SNHLY, CDR2 FYNNEI. The CDR3 spells CASSEARTGTNEQFF. The CDR3 DNA sequence: TGTGCCAGCAGTGAAGCTCGGACAGGGACCAATGAGCAGTTCTTC.

The V call is TRBV4-3, the J call TRBJ2-2; no reliable D call. CDR1 LGHNA and CDR2 YSLEER come from the germline V gene. The CDR3 has 16 residues. V dropped 1 base and J dropped 7 bases, with 16 bases sitting between them. The CDR3 sequence is CASSQAPTGVVGELFF. The CDR3 DNA sequence: TGCGCCAGCAGCCAAGCTCCTACGGGTGTTGTCGGGGAGCTGTTTTTT.

For this clonotype: Being one base from a much bigger clone, this may be a read error. V usage is TRBV20-1 and J usage is TRBJ1-2; no clear D. The V gene's germline CDR1 is DFQATT and CDR2 SNEGSKA (reference sequence). Trimming cost V 0 bases and J 6 bases, with 17 bases left between them. The CDR3 is 15 residues long. CDR3 region: CSARDFDGEVNGYTF. CDR3 nucleotides: TGCAGTGCTAGAGATTTCGACGGGGAGGTAAATGGCTACACCTTC.

A few counts support this clonotype. One end of the junction is discordant with germline, which a read error may explain. CDR3 amino acids: CTSSSSGPSSYEQYF. In nucleotides, the CDR3 is TGTACCAGCAGCTCTAGCGGACCTAGCTCCTACGAGCAGTACTTC. This sequence joins TRBV7-9 and TRBJ2-7; 7 nucleotides match TRBD2. Germline V gives CDR1 SEHNR, CDR2 FQNEAQ (reference sequence). The CDR3 contains 15 residues.

V gene TRBV7-9 combines with J gene TRBJ2-7; D is unclear. There are 12 residues in the CDR3. Trimming removed 2 bases at V and 6 bases at J, with 8 bases between. Looked up from germline, CDR1 is SEHNR and CDR2 is FQNEAQ (reference sequence). CDR3 DNA sequence: TGTGCCAGCAGCTTAATGCCAGGCGAGCAGTACTTC. Its protein is CASSLMPGEQYF.

The chain uses TRBV12-5 and TRBJ2-7; no firm D call. The CDR3 sequence is 13 residues long. V was cut by 8 bases and J by 3 bases, with 14 bases left in between. Germline V gives CDR1 LGHNT, CDR2 FRNRAP. In DNA, the CDR3 is TGTGCTAGTTGTGGCCCCCCTGGCTACGAGCAGTACTTC. Amino acid sequence: CASCGPPGYEQYF.

This clonotype was seen a handful of times. With a much larger clone just one base away, this may be a read error. The J gene is TRBJ2-5, the V gene TRBV12-3 or TRBV12-4; no clear D. The end of the DNA fits TRBJ2-7 better, so the J call may be wrong. The CDR3 contains 14 residues. CDR3 in DNA: TGTGCCAGCAGTTGGGGTCAGGTGCCCTACGAGCAGTACTTC. It yields the protein CASSWGQVPYEQYF.

This chain joins TRBV5-1 and TRBJ1-1, with 8 bases aligning to TRBD1. V lost 2 bases to trimming and J lost 4 bases; unmatched junction nucleotides: 10. This CDR3 has 16 amino acids. Germline values: CDR1 SGHRS, CDR2 YFSETQ. The CDR3 sequence is CASSFGGLQGGTEAFF. In DNA form, the CDR3 reads TGCGCCAGCAGCTTCGGGGGTTTACAGGGGGGCACTGAAGCTTTCTTT.